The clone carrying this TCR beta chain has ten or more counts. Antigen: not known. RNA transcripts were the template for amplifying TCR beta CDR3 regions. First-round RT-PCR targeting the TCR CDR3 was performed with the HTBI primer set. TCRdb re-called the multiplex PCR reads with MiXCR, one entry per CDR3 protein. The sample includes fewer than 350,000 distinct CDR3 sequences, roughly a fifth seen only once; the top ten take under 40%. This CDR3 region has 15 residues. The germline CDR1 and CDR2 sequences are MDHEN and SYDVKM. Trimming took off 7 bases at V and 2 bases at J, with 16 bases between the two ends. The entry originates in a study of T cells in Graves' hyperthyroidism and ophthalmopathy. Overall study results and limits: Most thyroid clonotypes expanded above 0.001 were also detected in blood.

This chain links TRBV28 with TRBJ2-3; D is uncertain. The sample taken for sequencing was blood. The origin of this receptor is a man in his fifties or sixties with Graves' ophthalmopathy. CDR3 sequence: CASNSVGPSTDTQYF. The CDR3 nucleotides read TGTGCCAGCAACAGCGTCGGGCCATCCACAGATACGCAGTATTTT.